Below, 2 T cell receptor beta chains from the same sample are listed, as sequenced in a study of patients and donors after allogeneic stem cell transplantation (TCRdb year 2020). Libraries were built with RT-PCR. Instrument on record: NextSeq 550. In TCRdb, the public reads were trimmed at Q25 with fastp and aligned with MiXCR, with productive beta chains retained. Duplicate CDR3 protein sequences are folded into a single record with the most common DNA and genes. The sample table lists 900,000 to 1,000,000 distinct CDR3 sequences, roughly 18% of them with a count of one. 6% of the sample belongs to the ten largest clones. Sequences were obtained from blood, either unsorted or a sorted T cell fraction (not recorded which). These receptors were collected from a human donor who was either an allogeneic HSCT recipient or a stem cell or donor lymphocyte infusion donor (not recorded which). It is not recorded whose cells these are; they may come from a transplant donor.

V usage is TRBV7-2 and J usage is TRBJ2-2; 8 bases map to TRBD2. V shed 2 bases and J 3 bases; nucleotides not matched to a gene: 5. This CDR3 region has 16 residues. Germline-derived CDR1 and CDR2 are SGHTA and FQGNSA. The CDR3: CASSLKASGYTGELFF. The CDR3 DNA sequence: TGTGCCAGCAGCTTAAAGGCTAGCGGGTACACCGGGGAGCTGTTTTTT.

The sample holds a few counts of this clonotype. V usage is TRBV7-9 and J usage is TRBJ2-3; TRBD2 matches 7 bases. There are 14 residues in the CDR3. The germline V gene has CDR1 SEHNR and CDR2 FQNEAQ (reference sequence). Germline trimming cut 6 bases from V and 4 bases from J; bases unmatched to any gene: 7. CDR3 sequence (DNA): TGTGCCAGCAGGGTCCTTCTAGCGGCAGATACGCAGTATTTT. Its protein is CASRVLLAADTQYF. Using reference TRBV7-9 and TRBJ2-3 for the parts outside the CDR3, the full variable domain is DTGVSQNPRHKITKRGQNVTFRCDPISEHNRLYWYRQTLGQGPEFLTYFQNEAQLEKSRLLSDRFSAERPKGSFSTLEIQRTEQGDSAMYLCASRVLLAADTQYFGPGTRLTVL.